A single sample gave rise to the 10 T cell receptor beta chains below, sequenced in a study of cytomegalovirus exposure and HLA in healthy donors. PCR amplification relied on 60 Vbeta primers (plus 13 Jbeta primers). Profiled with immunoSEQ multiplex PCR; TCRdb holds only in-frame clones, not every one. The repertoire holds about 140,000 clones, with approximately 71% as singletons. The sequenced material came from PBMCs. The receptor source for this set is a woman between 45 and 65 years old in good health and CMV-seronegative.

CDR3 DNA: TGCGCCAGCAGCCAATCTACTACTAGGGCTAGCGGGGGAGGAGATACGCAGTATTTT. Its protein is CASSQSTTRASGGGDTQYF. The V call is TRBV4-3, the J call TRBJ2-3; TRBD2 agrees at 10 bases. The CDR3 runs 19 residues. The germline CDR1 and CDR2 sequences are LGHNA and YSLEER. V shed 2 bases and J 5 bases; nucleotides not matched to a gene: 16.

J is TRBJ1-1 and V is TRBV10-3; D possibly corresponds to TRBD1 (6 bases). Trimming left V 2 bases short and J 2 bases short, with 15 bases between. The CDR3 contains 16 residues. Germline lookup yields CDR1 ENHRY and CDR2 SYGVKD. The CDR3 sequence is CAISEIQGRGNTEAFF. CDR3 bases: TGTGCCATCAGTGAGATACAGGGCAGGGGAAACACTGAAGCTTTCTTT.

In DNA form, the CDR3 reads TGTGCCAGCAGCGGTTCCGGGACAGCTAATGAAAAACTGTTTTTT. Translation gives CASSGSGTANEKLFF. This chain connects TRBV9 to TRBJ1-4; 7 nucleotides align to TRBD1. The germline CDR1 and CDR2 sequences are SGDLS and YYNGEE. With V trimmed by 3 bases and J by 3 bases, 5 bases remained unmatched. This CDR3 contains 15 residues.

CDR3 sequence: CASSLDSGRLNNSPLHF. CDR3 sequence (DNA): TGCGCCAGCAGCTTGGACAGCGGCAGGCTCAATAATTCACCCCTCCACTTT. The gene calls are TRBV5-1 and TRBJ1-6; D is undetermined. Germline CDR1 reads SGHRS; CDR2 reads YFSETQ. The germline V and J ends were trimmed by 0 bases and 5 bases, with 15 bases remaining between them. The CDR3 runs to 17 residues.

The chain joins TRBV10-3 to TRBJ1-1, with TRBD1 as a possible D gene (6 bases). The V gene lost 5 bases and the J gene lost 5 bases, with 12 bases spanning the gap. This CDR3 contains 13 residues. Germline CDR1 and CDR2: ENHRY and SYGVKD. CDR3 protein: CAISSGQGTEAFF. The CDR3 nucleotides are TGTGCCATCAGTTCGGGTCAGGGGACTGAAGCTTTCTTT.

The chain recombines TRBV6-1 with TRBJ1-1; a possible D gene is TRBD1 (6 bases). Looked up from germline, CDR1 is MNHNS and CDR2 is SASEGT. V shed 6 bases and J shed 0 bases, with 14 bases lying between them. This CDR3 is 15 amino acids long. The CDR3 bases are TGTGCCAGCAGCCCCGTACAGGGTGTGAACACTGAAGCTTTCTTT. Translation gives CASSPVQGVNTEAFF.

The J gene is TRBJ1-2, the V gene TRBV28; 7 bases match TRBD1. The V segment lost 2 bases and the J segment 7 bases; nucleotides outside the gene matches: 10. The germline V gene encodes CDR1 MDHEN and CDR2 SYDVKM. This CDR3 has 15 residues. This CDR3 is CASSLGGQYIGGYTF. The CDR3 DNA follows: TGTGCCAGCAGTTTAGGGGGACAGTATATAGGTGGCTACACCTTC.

V gene TRBV9 combines with J gene TRBJ2-3; 8 bases are a match to TRBD2. The CDR3 is 16 amino acids. V dropped 4 bases and J dropped 5; count of bases not matched to a gene: 12. Germline loops: CDR1 SGDLS, CDR2 YYNGEE. The CDR3 DNA reads as TGTGCCAGCAGCCTCCTCTCGGGGGGGCCTGGAGATACGCAGTATTTT. Its translation is CASSLLSGGPGDTQYF.

The chain combines TRBV4-3 with TRBJ2-1; D possibly corresponds to TRBD2 (6 bases). This CDR3 contains 17 residues. CDR1 and CDR2 from the germline V gene are LGHNA and YSLEER. Trimming pared 0 bases from V and 4 bases from J, leaving 16 bases between. The chain's CDR3 is CASSQDQRVAVYNEQFF. The CDR3, as DNA: TGCGCCAGCAGCCAAGACCAAAGGGTAGCGGTGTACAATGAGCAGTTCTTC.

This rearrangement joins TRBV29-1 to TRBJ2-7, with 13 bases aligning to TRBD2. The germline CDR1 and CDR2 sequences are SQVTM and ANQGSEA. The CDR3 has 14 residues. After removal of 6 bases from V and 3 bases from J, the junction contained 5 bases not matched to a gene. The CDR3 DNA sequence: TGCAGCGTCTTACTAGCGGGGGGGCACTACGAGCAGTACTTC. Translating it yields CSVLLAGGHYEQYF.